A single sample is the source of the 5 T cell receptor beta chains below, sequenced in a study of OX40 agonist ivuxolimab in advanced cancers. Repertoires were generated with immunoSEQ multiplex PCR, while TCRdb's copy carries only in-frame clones and drops some. The repertoire holds some 110,000 clones, with approximately 92% as singletons. Sequences were derived from CD4+ or CD8+ T cells sorted from blood, sampled in a trial of the OX40 agonist ivuxolimab. All receptors come from an adult with an advanced solid tumor such as melanoma, head and neck, liver or kidney cancer.

The chain carries TRBV5-1 and TRBJ2-1, with D perhaps TRBD1 (5 bases). V was clipped by 4 bases and J by 3 bases, with 20 bases between them. Germline CDR1 SGHRS, CDR2 YFSETQ. The CDR3 runs 17 residues. For the CDR3, the DNA is TGCGCCAGCAGCGTCGGCCCCCAGGGTGGGATCTACAATGAGCAGTTCTTC. This encodes CASSVGPQGGIYNEQFF.

The DNA for the CDR3 is TGTGCCAGCAGGGATATGGGACTTGGCCGGGAGACCCAGTACTTC. Its translation is CASRDMGLGRETQYF. This rearrangement joins TRBV6-6 to TRBJ2-5; maybe TRBD2 (6 bases). V was clipped by 6 bases and J by 5 bases, with 19 bases between them. CDR1 and CDR2 from the germline V gene are MNHNY and SVGAGI (reference sequence). The CDR3 sequence is 15 residues long.

This clone appeared once. V gene TRBV4-2 combines with J gene TRBJ2-1; 9 bases agree with TRBD2. This CDR3 comprises 17 residues. The ends lost 3 bases at V and 7 bases at J; junction bases unmatched: 13. Germline CDR1 and CDR2: LGHNA and YNFKEQ. In DNA form, the CDR3 reads TGTGCCAGCAGCCACCTCCCCGGGGGGACTAGCAGTAATGAGCAGTTCTTC. Translation: CASSHLPGGTSSNEQFF.

The rearrangement links TRBV27 to TRBJ1-1; 9 bases are shared with TRBD1. CDR1 and CDR2 (germline): MNHEY, SMNVEV (reference sequence). The CDR3 has 17 amino acids. J lost 1 base, V lost 1 base, and 7 bases had no gene match. The CDR3 loop reads CASSLLGTGNSNTEAFF. Here the CDR3 DNA reads TGTGCCAGCAGTTTATTGGGGACAGGGAATTCGAACACTGAAGCTTTCTTT.

This chain joins TRBV15 and TRBJ1-5; D is ambiguous. Between the trimmed V and J ends, which lost 4 bases and 0 bases, there was a span of 7 bases. CDR1 and CDR2 (germline): LNHNV, YYDKDF (reference sequence). The CDR3 consists of 14 residues. In DNA form, the CDR3 reads TGTGCCACCAGCAATTGGGATAGCAATCAGCCCCAGCATTTT. Protein: CATSNWDSNQPQHF. The full variable domain, with the rest looked up from reference TRBV15 and TRBJ1-5, is DAMVIQNPRYQVTQFGKPVTLSCSQTLNHNVMYWYQQKSSQAPKLLFHYYDKDFNNEADTPDNFQSRRPNTSFCFLDIRSPGLGDTAMYLCATSNWDSNQPQHFGDGTRLSIL.